The clone carrying this TCR beta chain was counted between two and nine times. Its antigen is as yet unknown. The data are from a study of T-cell reconstitution after alpha-beta-depleted transplantation in children. Germline V gives CDR1 SQVTM, CDR2 ANQGSEA. V was pared by 7 bases and J by 7 bases, with 14 bases of the junction left unmatched. The CDR3 loop spans 14 amino acids. A TCRbeta library incorporating unique molecular identifiers was prepared. TCRdb analysed the PCR reads with MiXCR anew, one entry per CDR3 protein. The sample holds fewer than 1 million distinct CDR3 sequences, 16% seen once. The study, taken as a whole, reports: Surviving recipient T cells and intrathymic progenitors accounted for some patients' high TCRbeta diversity at day 60. It was newly produced T cells that mostly accounted for T-cell counts and diversity one year after transplant. It was reported that alpha-beta T cells came from several hundred expanded graft clones (about two months after transplant).

The V call is TRBV29-1, the J call TRBJ2-3; TRBD2 agrees at 7 bases. The sequencing used PBMCs, mostly from graft donor cells, collected 360 days after TCRalphabeta/CD19-depleted stem cell transplant. The receptor's source is a male patient aged 10 to 17 who had a stem cell transplant for acute lymphoblastic leukemia, so the T cells may come from the graft donor. The CDR3 nucleotides are TGCAGCGCCGGGGAGGGACGGCGGACGAATACGCAGTATTTT. It specifies CSAGEGRRTNTQYF.